The T cell receptor beta chain described here comes from a study of cytomegalovirus exposure and HLA in healthy donors. The length of the CDR3 is 16 residues. Germline values: CDR1 MNHEY, CDR2 SMNVEV (reference sequence). 13 Jbeta primers and 60 Vbeta primers were used for the PCR. This table comes from immunoSEQ multiplex PCR, and its TCRdb copy is limited to in-frame clones, with some not included. The sample holds hundreds of thousands of clones, approximately 84% seen once. Material for sequencing was PBMCs. The rearrangement uses TRBV27 and TRBJ2-5; 7 bases are a match to TRBD2. The end of the DNA is better explained by TRBJ2-7, so the J call may be wrong. The origin of this receptor is a woman in her forties in good health and CMV-seronegative. CDR3 DNA: TGTGCCAGCAGTTTATCGTTGGGGGGGTTCTCCTACGAGCAGTACTTC. This gives the protein CASSLSLGGFSYEQYF.